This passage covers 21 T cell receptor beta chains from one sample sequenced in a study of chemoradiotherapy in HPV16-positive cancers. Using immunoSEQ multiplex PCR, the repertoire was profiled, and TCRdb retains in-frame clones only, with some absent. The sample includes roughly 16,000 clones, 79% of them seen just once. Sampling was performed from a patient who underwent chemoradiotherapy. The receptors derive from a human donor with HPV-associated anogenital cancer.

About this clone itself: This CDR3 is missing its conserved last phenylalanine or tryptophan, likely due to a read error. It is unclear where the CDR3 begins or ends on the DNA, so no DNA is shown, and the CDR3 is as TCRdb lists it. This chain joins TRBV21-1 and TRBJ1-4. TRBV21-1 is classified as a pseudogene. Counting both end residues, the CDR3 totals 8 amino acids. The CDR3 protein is CASSTTGA.

CDR3 DNA: TGTGCCAGCAGCCTCAGGACTAGCGGGGGGGTTCGCGGCACAGATACGCAGTATTTT. Its protein product is CASSLRTSGGVRGTDTQYF. This sequence joins TRBV11-2 and TRBJ2-3, with TRBD2 identical over 15 bases. Trimming took 5 bases from V and 1 from J; bases not matched to a gene: 10. Germline CDR1 and CDR2: SGHAT and FQNNGV. There are 19 residues in the CDR3.

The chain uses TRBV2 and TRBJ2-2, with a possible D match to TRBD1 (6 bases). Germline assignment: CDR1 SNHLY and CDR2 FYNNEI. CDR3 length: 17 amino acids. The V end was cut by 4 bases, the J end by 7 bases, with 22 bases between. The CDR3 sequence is CASSGTAGAYSNGELFF. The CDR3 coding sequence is TGTGCCAGCAGTGGGACTGCAGGGGCGTATTCTAACGGGGAGCTGTTTTTT. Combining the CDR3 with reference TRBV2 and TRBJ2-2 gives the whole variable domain EPEVTQTPSHQVTQMGQEVILRCVPISNHLYFYWYRQILGQKVEFLVSFYNNEISEKSEIFDDQFSVERPDGSNFTLKIRSTKLEDSAMYFCASSGTAGAYSNGELFFGEGSRLTVL.

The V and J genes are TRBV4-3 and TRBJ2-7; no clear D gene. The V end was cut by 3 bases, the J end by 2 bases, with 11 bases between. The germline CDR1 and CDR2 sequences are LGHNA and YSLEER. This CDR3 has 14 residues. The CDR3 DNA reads TGCGCCAGCAGCCACCATGATCCCACCTACGAGCAGTACTTC. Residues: CASSHHDPTYEQYF.

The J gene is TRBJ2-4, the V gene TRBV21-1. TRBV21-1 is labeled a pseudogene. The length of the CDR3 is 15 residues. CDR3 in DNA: TGTGCCAGCAGCCGCCCCGAGGGGGCCAAAAACATTCAGTACTTC. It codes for CASSRPEGAKNIQYF.

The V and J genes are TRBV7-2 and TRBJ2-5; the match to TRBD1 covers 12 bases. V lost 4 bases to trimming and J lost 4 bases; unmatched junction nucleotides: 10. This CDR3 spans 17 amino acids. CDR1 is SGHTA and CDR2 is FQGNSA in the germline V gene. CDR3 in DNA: TGTGCCAGCAGCTCGTCCGGGACAGGGGGCTTCGGAGAGACCCAGTACTTC. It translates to CASSSSGTGGFGETQYF.

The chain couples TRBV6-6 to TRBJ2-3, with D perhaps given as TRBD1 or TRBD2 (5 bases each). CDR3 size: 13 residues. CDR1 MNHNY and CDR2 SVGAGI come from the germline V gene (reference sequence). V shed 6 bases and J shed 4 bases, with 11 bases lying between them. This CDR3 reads CASRYMGADTQYF. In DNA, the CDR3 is TGTGCCAGCAGGTACATGGGGGCAGATACGCAGTATTTT.

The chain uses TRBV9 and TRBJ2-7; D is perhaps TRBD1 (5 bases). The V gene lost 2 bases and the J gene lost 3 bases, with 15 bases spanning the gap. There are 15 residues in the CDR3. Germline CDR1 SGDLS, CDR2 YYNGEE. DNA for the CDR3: TGTGCCAGCAGCGTTCAGGGTTCTTCCAACTACGAGCAGTACTTC. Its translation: CASSVQGSSNYEQYF.

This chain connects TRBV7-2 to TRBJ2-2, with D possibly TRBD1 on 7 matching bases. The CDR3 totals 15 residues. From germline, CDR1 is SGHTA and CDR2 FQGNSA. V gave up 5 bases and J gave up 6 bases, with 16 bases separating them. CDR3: CASSKDRDSPGELFF. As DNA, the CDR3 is TGTGCCAGCAGCAAAGACAGGGACTCGCCCGGGGAGCTGTTTTTT. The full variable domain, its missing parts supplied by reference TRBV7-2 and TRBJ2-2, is GAGVSQSPSNKVTEKGKDVELRCDPISGHTALYWYRQSLGQGLEFLIYFQGNSAPDKSGLPSDRFSAERTGGSVSTLTIQRTQQEDSAVYLCASSKDRDSPGELFFGEGSRLTVL.

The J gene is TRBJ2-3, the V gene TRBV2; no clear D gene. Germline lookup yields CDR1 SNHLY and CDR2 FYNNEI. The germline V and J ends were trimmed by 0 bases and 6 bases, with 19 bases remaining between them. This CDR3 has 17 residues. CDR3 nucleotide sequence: TGTGCCAGCAGTGAAGCGTCGTTCTCCCGAGTGGGGGATACGCAGTATTTT. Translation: CASSEASFSRVGDTQYF.

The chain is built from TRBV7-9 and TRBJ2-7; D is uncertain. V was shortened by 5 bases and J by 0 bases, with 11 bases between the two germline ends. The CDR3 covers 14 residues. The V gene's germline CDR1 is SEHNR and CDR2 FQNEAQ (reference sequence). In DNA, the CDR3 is TGTGCCAGCAGCCCACCTTCAGGCTCCTACGAGCAGTACTTC. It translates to CASSPPSGSYEQYF.

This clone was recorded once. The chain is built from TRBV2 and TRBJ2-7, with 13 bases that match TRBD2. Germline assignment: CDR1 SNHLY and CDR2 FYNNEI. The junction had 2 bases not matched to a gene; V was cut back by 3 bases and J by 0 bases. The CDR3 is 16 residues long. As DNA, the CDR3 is TGTGCCAGCAGTGAGACTAGCGGGGGGACCTCCTACGAGCAGTACTTC. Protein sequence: CASSETSGGTSYEQYF.

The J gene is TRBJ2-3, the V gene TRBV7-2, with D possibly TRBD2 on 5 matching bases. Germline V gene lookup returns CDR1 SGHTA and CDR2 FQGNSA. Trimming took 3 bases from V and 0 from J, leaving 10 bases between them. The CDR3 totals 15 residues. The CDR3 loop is CASSFQLDSTDTQYF. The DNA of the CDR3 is TGTGCCAGCAGCTTTCAACTAGACAGCACAGATACGCAGTATTTT.

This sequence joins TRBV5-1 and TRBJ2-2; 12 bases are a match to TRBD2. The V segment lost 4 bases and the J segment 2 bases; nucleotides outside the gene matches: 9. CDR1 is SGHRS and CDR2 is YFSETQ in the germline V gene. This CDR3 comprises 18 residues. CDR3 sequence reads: CASSLRLAGAINTGELFF. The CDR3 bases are TGCGCCAGCAGCCTAAGACTAGCGGGGGCTATCAACACCGGGGAGCTGTTTTTT.

The CDR3 nucleotides read TGTGCCAGCAGCTTAGGTTGGGACAGCTCCCTGAGCTATGGCTACACCTTC. As protein: CASSLGWDSSLSYGYTF. The chain links TRBV11-2 to TRBJ1-2, with 7 bases aligning to TRBD1. The CDR3 consists of 17 residues. Germline trimming cut 1 base from V and 4 bases from J; bases unmatched to any gene: 12. Germline CDR1 reads SGHAT; CDR2 reads FQNNGV.

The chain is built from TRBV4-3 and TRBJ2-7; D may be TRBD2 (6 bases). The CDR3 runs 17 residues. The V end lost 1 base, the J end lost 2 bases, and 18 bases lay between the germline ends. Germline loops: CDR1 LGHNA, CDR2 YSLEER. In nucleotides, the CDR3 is TGCGCCAGCAGCCAAGGATTTAGCGGCAGTACTACCTACGAGCAGTACTTC. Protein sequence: CASSQGFSGSTTYEQYF.

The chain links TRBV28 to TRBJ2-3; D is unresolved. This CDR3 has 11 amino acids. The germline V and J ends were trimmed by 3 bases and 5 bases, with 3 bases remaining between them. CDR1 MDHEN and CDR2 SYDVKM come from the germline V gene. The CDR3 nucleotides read TGTGCCAGCAGTTTTTTAGATACGCAGTATTTT. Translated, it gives CASSFLDTQYF.

Written as DNA, the CDR3 is TGTGCCAGCAGTCCACAGGGGGACCTTTACGAGCAGTACTTC. Translated, it gives CASSPQGDLYEQYF. The rearrangement joins TRBV6-5 to TRBJ2-7; 8 bases align to TRBD1. This CDR3 is 14 amino acids long. Germline V lookup: CDR1 MNHEY, CDR2 SVGAGI. The trim removed 5 bases at V and 4 bases at J, leaving 7 bases unmatched.

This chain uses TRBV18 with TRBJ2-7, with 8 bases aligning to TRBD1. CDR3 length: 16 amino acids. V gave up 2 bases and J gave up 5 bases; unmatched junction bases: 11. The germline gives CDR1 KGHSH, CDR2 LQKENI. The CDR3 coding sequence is TGTGCCAGCTCACCATTATCGGCACAGGGGGAGAACGAGCAGTACTTC. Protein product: CASSPLSAQGENEQYF.

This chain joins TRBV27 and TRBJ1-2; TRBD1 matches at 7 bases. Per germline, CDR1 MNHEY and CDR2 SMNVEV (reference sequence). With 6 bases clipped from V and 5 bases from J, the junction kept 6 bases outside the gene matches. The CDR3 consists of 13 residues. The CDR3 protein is CASRGGAVYGYTF. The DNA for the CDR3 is TGTGCCAGCAGAGGGGGCGCCGTTTATGGCTACACCTTC.

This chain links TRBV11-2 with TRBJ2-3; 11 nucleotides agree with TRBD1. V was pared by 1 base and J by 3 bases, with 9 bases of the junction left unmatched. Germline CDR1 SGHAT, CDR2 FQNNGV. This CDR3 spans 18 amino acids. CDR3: CASSLGPGQGVLTDTQYF. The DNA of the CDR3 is TGTGCCAGCAGCTTAGGCCCGGGACAGGGGGTCCTAACAGATACGCAGTATTTT.